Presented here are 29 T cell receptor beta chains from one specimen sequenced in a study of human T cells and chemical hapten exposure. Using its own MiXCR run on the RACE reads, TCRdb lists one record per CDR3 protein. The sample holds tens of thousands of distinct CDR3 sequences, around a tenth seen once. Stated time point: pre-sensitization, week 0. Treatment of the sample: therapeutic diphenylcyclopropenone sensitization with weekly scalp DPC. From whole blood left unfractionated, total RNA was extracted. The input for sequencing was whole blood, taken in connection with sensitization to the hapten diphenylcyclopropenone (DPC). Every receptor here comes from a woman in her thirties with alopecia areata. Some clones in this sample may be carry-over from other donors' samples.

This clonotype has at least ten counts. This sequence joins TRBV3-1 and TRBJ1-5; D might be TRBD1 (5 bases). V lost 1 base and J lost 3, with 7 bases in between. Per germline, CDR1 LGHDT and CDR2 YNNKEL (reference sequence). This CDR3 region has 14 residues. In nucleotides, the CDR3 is TGTGCCAGCAGCCAAGCACAGGACAATCAGCCCCAGCATTTT. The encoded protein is CASSQAQDNQPQHF. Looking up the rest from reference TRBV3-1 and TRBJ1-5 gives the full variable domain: DTAVSQTPKYLVTQMGNDKSIKCEQNLGHDTMYWYKQDSKKFLKIMFSYNNKELIINETVPNRFSPKSPDKAHLNLHINSLELGDSAVYFCASSQAQDNQPQHFGDGTRLSIL.

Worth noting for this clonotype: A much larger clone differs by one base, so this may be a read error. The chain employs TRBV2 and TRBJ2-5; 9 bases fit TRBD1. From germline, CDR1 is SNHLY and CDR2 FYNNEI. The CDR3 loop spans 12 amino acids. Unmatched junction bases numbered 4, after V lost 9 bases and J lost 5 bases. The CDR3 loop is CARGTGCETQYF. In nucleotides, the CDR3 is TGTGCCAGAGGGACAGGGTGTGAGACCCAGTACTTC.

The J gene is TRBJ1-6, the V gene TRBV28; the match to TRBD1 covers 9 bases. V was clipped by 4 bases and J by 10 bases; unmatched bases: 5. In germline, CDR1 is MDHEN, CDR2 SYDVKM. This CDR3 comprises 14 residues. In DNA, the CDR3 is TGTGCCAGCAGTTCCGACAGGGGGGAATCACCCCTCCACTTT. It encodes CASSSDRGESPLHF.

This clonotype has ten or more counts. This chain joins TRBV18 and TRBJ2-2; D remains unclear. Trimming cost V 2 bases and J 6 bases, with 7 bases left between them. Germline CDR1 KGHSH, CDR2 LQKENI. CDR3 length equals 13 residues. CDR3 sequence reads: CASSPKWPGELFF. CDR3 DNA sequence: TGTGCCAGCTCACCAAAGTGGCCCGGGGAGCTGTTTTTT.

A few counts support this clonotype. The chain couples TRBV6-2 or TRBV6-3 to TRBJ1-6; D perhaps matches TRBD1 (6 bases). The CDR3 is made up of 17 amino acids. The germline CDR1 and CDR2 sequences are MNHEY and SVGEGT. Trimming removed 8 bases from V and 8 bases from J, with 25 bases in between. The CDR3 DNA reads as TGTGCCAGCTGGGCTCCCCGCGCCGGGACACCGCATTCACCCCTCCACTTT. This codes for CASWAPRAGTPHSPLHF.

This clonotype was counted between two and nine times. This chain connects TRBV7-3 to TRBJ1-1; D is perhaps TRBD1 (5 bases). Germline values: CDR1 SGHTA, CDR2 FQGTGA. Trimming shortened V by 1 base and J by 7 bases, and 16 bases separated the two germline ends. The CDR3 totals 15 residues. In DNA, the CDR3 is TGTGCCAGCAGCTTAAACAACTTGGGCCAGGGTGAAGCTTTCTTT. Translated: CASSLNNLGQGEAFF.

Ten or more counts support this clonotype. This CDR3 reads CASSETGNRGYTF. The CDR3 coding sequence is TGTGCCAGCAGTGAAACGGGAAATCGGGGCTACACCTTC. The chain is built from TRBV6-1 and TRBJ1-2; no clear D gene. The CDR3 spans 13 residues. V shed 2 bases and J shed 8 bases, with 12 bases lying between them. Germline CDR1 reads MNHNS; CDR2 reads SASEGT.

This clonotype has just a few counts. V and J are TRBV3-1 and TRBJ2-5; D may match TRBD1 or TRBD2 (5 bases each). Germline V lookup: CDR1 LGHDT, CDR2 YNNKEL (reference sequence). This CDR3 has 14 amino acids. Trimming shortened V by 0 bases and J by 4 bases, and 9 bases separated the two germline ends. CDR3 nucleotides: TGTGCCAGCAGCCAAGATTGGGGGTTAGAGACCCAGTACTTC. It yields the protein CASSQDWGLETQYF.

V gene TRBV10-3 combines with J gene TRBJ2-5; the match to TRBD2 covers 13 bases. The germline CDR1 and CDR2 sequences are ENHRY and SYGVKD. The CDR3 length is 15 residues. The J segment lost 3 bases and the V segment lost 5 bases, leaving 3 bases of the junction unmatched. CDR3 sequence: CAISITSGGEETQYF. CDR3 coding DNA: TGTGCCATCAGTATTACTAGCGGGGGGGAAGAGACCCAGTACTTC.

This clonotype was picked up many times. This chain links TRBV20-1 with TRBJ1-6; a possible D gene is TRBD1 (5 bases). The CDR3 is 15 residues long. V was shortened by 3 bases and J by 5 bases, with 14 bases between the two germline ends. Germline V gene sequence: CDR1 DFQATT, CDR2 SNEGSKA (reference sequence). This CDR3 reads CSARGMRGDNSPLHF. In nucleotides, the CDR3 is TGCAGTGCTAGGGGAATGAGAGGGGATAATTCACCCCTCCACTTT.

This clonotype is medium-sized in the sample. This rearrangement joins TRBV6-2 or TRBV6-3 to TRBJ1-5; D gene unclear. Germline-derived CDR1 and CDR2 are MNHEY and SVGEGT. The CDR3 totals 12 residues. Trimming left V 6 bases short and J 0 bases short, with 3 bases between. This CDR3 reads CASRNSNQPQHF. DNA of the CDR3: TGTGCCAGCAGGAATAGCAATCAGCCCCAGCATTTT.

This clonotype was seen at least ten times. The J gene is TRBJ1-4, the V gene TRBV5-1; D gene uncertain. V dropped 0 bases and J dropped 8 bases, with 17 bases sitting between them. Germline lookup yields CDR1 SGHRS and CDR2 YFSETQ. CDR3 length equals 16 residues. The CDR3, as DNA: TGCGCCAGCAGCTTGGCCGCAAGGATCGGCGGAGAAAAACTGTTTTTT. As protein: CASSLAARIGGEKLFF. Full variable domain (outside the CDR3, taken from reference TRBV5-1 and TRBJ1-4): KAGVTQTPRYLIKTRGQQVTLSCSPISGHRSVSWYQQTPGQGLQFLFEYFSETQRNKGNFPGRFSGRQFSNSRSEMNVSTLELGDSALYLCASSLAARIGGEKLFFGSGTQLSVL.

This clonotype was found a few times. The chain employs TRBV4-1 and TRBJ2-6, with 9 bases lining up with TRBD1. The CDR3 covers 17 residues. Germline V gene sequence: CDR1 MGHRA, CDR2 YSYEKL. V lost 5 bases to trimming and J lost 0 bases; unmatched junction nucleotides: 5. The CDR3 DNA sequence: TGCGCCAGCAGCAAAGGACAGGGGAGCTCTGGGGCCAACGTCCTGACTTTC. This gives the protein CASSKGQGSSGANVLTF.

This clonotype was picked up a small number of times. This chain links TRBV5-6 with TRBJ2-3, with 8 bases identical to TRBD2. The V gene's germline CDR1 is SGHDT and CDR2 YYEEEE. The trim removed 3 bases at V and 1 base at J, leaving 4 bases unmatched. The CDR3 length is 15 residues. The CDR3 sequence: CASSWAGGGTDTQYF. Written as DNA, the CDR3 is TGTGCCAGCAGCTGGGCGGGGGGAGGCACAGATACGCAGTATTTT.

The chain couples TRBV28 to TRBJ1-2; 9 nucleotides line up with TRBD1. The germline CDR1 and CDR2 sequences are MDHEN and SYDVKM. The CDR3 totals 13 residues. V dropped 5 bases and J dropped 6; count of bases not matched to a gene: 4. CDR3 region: CASSETGGNGYTF. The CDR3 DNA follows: TGTGCCAGCAGTGAAACAGGGGGCAATGGCTACACCTTC.

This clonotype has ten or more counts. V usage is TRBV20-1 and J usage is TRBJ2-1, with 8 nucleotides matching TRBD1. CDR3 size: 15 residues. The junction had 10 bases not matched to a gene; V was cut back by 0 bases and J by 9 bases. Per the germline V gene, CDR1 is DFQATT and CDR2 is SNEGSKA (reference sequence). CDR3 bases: TGCAGTGCTAGAGATGGAGGGACAGGAACTGGTGAGCAGTTCTTC. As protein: CSARDGGTGTGEQFF.

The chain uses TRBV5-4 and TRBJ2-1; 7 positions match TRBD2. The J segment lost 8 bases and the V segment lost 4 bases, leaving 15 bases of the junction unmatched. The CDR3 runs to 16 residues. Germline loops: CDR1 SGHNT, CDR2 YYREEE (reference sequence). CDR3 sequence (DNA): TGTGCCAGCAGCCCGGACGGAGCGGGGAAAGGCCATGAGCAGTTCTTC. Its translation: CASSPDGAGKGHEQFF.

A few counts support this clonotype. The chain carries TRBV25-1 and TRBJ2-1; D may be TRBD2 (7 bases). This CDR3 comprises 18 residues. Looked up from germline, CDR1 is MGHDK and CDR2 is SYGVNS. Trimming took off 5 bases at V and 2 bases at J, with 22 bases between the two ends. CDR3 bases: TGTGCCAGCAGTCCATATGGGGGGGGGGCCGTAACCTACAATGAGCAGTTCTTC. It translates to CASSPYGGGAVTYNEQFF.

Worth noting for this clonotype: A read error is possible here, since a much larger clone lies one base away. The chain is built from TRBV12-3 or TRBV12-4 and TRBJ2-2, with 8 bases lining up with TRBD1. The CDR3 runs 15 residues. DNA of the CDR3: TGTGCCAGCAGTTCGACCGGACAGGGACCCGGGGAGCTGTGTTTT. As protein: CASSSTGQGPGELCF.

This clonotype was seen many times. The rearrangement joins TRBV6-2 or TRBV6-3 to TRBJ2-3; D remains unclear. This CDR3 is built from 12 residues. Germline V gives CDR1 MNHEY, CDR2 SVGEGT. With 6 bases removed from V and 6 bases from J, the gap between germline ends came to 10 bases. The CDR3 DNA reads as TGTGCCAGCAGCCAAGATCTGGATACGCAGTATTTT. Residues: CASSQDLDTQYF.

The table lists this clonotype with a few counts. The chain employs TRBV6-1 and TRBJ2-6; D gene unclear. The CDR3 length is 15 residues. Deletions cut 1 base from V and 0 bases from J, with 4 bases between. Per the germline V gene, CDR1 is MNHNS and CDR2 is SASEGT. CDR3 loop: CASSEDSSGANVLTF. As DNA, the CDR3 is TGTGCCAGCAGTGAAGACAGCTCTGGGGCCAACGTCCTGACTTTC.

The CDR3 sequence: CASIIAGLQETQYF. CDR3 in DNA: TGTGCCAGCATTATAGCGGGCCTCCAAGAGACCCAGTACTTC. The V call is TRBV12-3 or TRBV12-4, the J call TRBJ2-5; 7 bases fit TRBD2. V lost 7 bases and J lost 1; bases outside the gene matches: 6. This CDR3 region has 14 residues.

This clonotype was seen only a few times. The CDR3 here is CASTTRGLAKNIQYF. The CDR3 DNA reads as TGTGCCAGCACCACCCGAGGACTAGCCAAAAACATTCAGTACTTC. The chain uses TRBV2 and TRBJ2-4; D perhaps matches TRBD2 (5 bases). CDR3 size: 15 residues. Deletions cut 7 bases from V and 0 bases from J, with 13 bases between. CDR1 and CDR2 from the germline V gene are SNHLY and FYNNEI.

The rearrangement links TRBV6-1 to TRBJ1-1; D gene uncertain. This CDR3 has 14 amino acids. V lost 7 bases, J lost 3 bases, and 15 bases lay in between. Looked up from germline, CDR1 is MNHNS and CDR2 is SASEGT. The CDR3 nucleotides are TGTGCCAGCACCTTTGCTAACCGGGACACTGAAGCTTTCTTT. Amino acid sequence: CASTFANRDTEAFF.

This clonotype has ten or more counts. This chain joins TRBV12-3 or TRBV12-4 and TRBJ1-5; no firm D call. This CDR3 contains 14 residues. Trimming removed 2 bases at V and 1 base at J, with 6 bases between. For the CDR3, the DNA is TGTGCCAGCAGTTTACGGGAAAGCAATCAGCCCCAGCATTTT. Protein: CASSLRESNQPQHF.

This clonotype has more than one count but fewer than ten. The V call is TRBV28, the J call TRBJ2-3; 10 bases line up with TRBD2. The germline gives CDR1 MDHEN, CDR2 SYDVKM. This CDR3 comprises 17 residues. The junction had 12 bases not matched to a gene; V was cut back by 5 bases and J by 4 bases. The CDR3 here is CASSAYLAGEYADTQYF. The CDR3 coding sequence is TGTGCCAGCAGTGCTTATCTAGCGGGGGAGTACGCAGATACGCAGTATTTT. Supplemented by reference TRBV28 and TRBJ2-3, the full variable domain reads DVKVTQSSRYLVKRTGEKVFLECVQDMDHENMFWYRQDPGLGLRLIYFSYDVKMKEKGDIPEGYSVSREKKERFSLILESASTNQTSMYLCASSAYLAGEYADTQYFGPGTRLTVL.

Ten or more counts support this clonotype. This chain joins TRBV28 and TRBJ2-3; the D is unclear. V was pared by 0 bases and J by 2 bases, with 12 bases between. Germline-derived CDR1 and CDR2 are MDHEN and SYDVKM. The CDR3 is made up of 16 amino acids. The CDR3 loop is CASSLWDPGDTDTQYF. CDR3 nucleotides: TGTGCCAGCAGTTTATGGGACCCAGGCGACACAGATACGCAGTATTTT.

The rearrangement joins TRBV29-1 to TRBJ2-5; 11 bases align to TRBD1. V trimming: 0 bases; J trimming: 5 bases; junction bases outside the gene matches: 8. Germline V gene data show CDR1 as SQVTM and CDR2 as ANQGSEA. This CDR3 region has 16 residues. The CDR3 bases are TGCAGCGTTGAAGACCTAAGGACAGGGGGCAGGGAGACCCAGTACTTC. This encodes CSVEDLRTGGRETQYF.

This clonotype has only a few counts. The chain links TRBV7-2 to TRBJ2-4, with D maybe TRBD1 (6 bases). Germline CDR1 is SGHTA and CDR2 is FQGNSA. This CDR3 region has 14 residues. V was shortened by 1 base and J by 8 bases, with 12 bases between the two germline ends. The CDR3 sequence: CASSLGGGEDIQYF. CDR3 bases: TGTGCCAGCAGCTTAGGAGGGGGAGAGGACATTCAGTACTTC.